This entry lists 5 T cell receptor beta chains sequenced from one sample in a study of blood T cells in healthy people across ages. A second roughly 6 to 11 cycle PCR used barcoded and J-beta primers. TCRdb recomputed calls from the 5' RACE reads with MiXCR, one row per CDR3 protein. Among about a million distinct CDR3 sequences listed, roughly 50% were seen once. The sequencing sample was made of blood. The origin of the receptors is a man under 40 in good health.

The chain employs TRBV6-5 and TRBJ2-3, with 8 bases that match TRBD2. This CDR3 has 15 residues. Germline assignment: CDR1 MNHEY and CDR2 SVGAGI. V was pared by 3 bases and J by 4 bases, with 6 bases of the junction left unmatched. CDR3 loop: CASSYGSGGPDTQYF. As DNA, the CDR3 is TGTGCCAGCAGTTATGGGTCGGGAGGGCCAGATACGCAGTATTTT.

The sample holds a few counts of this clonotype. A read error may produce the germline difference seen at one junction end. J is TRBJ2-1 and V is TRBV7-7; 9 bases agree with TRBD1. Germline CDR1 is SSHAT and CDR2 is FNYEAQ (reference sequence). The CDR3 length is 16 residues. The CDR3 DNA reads TGTGCTAGCAGCTTACGGGACAGGGAACCCTACAATGAGCAGTTCTTC. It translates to CASSLRDREPYNEQFF.

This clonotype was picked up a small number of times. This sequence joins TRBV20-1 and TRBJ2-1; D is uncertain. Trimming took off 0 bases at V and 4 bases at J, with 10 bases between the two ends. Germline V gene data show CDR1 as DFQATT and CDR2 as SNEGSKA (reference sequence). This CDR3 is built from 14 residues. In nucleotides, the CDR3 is TGCAGTGCTAGAGATCGTAGGGCTTACAATGAGCAGTTCTTC. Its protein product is CSARDRRAYNEQFF.

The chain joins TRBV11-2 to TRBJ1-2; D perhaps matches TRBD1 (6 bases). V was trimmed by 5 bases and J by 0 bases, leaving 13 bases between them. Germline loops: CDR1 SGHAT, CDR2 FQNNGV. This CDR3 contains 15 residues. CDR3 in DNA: TGTGCCAGCAGCCCCGGGACAAGCGCTAACTATGGCTACACCTTC. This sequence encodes CASSPGTSANYGYTF.

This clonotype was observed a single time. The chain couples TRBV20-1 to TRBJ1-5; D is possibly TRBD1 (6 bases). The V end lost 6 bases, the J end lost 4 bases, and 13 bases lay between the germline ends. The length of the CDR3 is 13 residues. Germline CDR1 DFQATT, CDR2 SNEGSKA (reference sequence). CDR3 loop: CSAFRGVNQPQHF. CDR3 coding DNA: TGCAGTGCCTTCAGGGGTGTTAATCAGCCCCAGCATTTT.